This TCR beta chain was sequenced during a study of cytomegalovirus exposure and HLA in healthy donors. Study summary: Unique TCRs from HLA-typed donors, around 93 million of them, were held in an early data release. Study results and caveats: A later analysis linked a missense DCLRE1C variant to TCR beta V- and J-gene trimming. Associated with HLA alleles at 0.05 false discovery rate in a later analysis were 16,951 TCR beta sequences.

PCR primers comprised 60 Vbeta and 13 Jbeta primers. Study processing details: In a later analysis, 70 million to 80 million unique TCR beta chains included roughly 11 million shared by two or more donors. Profiled with immunoSEQ multiplex PCR; TCRdb holds only in-frame clones, not every one. V, J and clone size derive from that table, while D and trimming were established from the DNA sequence. The sample has approximately 200,000 clones, approximately 80% seen once; the top ten hold around 15%. This CDR3 contains 15 residues. In germline, CDR1 is MNHNY, CDR2 SVGAGI (reference sequence). Trimming shortened V by 5 bases and J by 8 bases, and 21 bases separated the two germline ends. Notes on this clone: The target antigen is unknown.

The rearrangement links TRBV6-6 to TRBJ1-2, with D perhaps matching TRBD1 (6 bases). The sample consisted of PBMCs. This TCR was recovered from a man aged 40-50 years in good health and CMV-seronegative. The CDR3 protein is CASSPLNRAQEGYTF. The DNA for the CDR3 is TGTGCCAGCAGTCCACTTAACAGGGCGCAAGAAGGCTACACCTTC.